This TCR beta chain was captured in a study of cytomegalovirus exposure and HLA in healthy donors. Overall study: From donors who were HLA-typed, an early data release held 80 million to 95 million unique TCRs.

Germline values: CDR1 SGHNT, CDR2 YENEEA. Trimming pared 5 bases from V and 2 bases from J, leaving 12 bases between. The CDR3 runs 14 residues. PCR employed 60 Vbeta and 13 Jbeta primers. This table comes from immunoSEQ multiplex PCR, and its TCRdb copy is limited to in-frame clones, with some not included. The repertoire holds tens of thousands of clones, approximately 79% seen once, with 12% in the top ten. The sequencing input was PBMCs. The receptor comes from a woman in her thirties or forties in good health and CMV-seropositive. The chain couples TRBV11-3 to TRBJ1-2; D gene unclear. CDR3 nucleotides: TGTGCCAGCAGCCGCCAGGATGGGAACTATGGCTACACCTTC. This sequence encodes CASSRQDGNYGYTF.